This record looks at one TCR beta chain sequence and its context. Its recognized antigen is unknown. Base qualities are not recorded, but no much larger clone differs from it by a single base. The record originates from a study of blood T cells in healthy people across ages (dated by TCRdb to about 2015). About the study as a whole: In model experiments, roughly one uniquely barcoded TCR beta cDNA molecule per two T cells was captured by template switching. Age-related changes in TCR beta repertoire diversity were measured in the study by deep sequencing normalized with unique cDNA molecular identifiers. Donors were grouped into four age groups: young (average about 15 years), middle-aged (roughly 38), aged (around 66) and long-lived (82). Donors of different ages were randomly distributed across sequencing lanes to avoid experimental bias. Two additional independent replicas of 1 million unique cDNA reads from the same blood draw were analyzed for two donors (one aged 18 to 30 and one aged 80 or older).

What the work shows at the level of the full study, not this receptor alone: The CMV infection status of donors was not known, potentially confounding age-related changes in expanded clonotypes. Since profiling was done on bulk unsorted PBMCs, naive and antigen-experienced compartments could not be conclusively compared. Compared with the aged group, the long-lived group had more naive CD4+ T cells, fewer expanded clones and increased TCR diversity, a pattern suggesting age selection. Estimates of total diversity based on one million sequenced T cells were considered lower bounds and underestimates. Observed TCR beta diversity per million T cells fell roughly linearly with age, and a significant reduction was already apparent by age around 36. There was a strong correlation between observed TCR beta diversity and the percentage of naive T cells measured by flow cytometry.

Donors were 39 systemically healthy Caucasian individuals from Russia aged roughly 6 to 100 years. Each donor gave 9 to 10 milliliters of peripheral blood, collected into EDTA-treated Vacutainer tubes. Ficoll-Paque density-gradient centrifugation was used to isolate PBMCs, with at least 7 million per sample. Total RNA, at least 6 micrograms per sample, was extracted from PBMCs with Trizol reagent. Naive CD45RAhigh/CD27high T cell percentages were measured by flow cytometry on a PBMC aliquot from every donor. Libraries were constructed by 5' RACE. Instrument used: Illumina HiSeq 2500. A second 7 to 11 cycle PCR used a sample-barcoded 5' primer and a J-beta primer mix. A unique molecular identifier was introduced onto each TCR beta cDNA molecule by a template-switch 5' adaptor carrying 12 random nucleotides. Each sample yielded at least 2.5 million CDR3-containing paired-end reads. The Mint cDNA synthesis kit, primed by a TRBC-specific oligonucleotide, was used to synthesize first-strand cDNA from all RNA. After uracil-DNA glycosylase treatment, a first 18-cycle PCR used universal primers M1SS and BC2_uni_R on all cDNA. The authors' analysis ran thus. For normalization, 1 million high-quality reads were randomly selected from each sample, with every read carrying a distinct molecular identifier. Instead of being binned into consensus sequences, reads that shared molecular identifiers were thrown out. MiTCR, with a Q25 quality threshold and the strictest error-elimination algorithm, was used for CDR3 identification, clonotype clustering and error correction. A nonparametric unseen species model using Euler transformation provided a lower-bound estimate of total TCR beta diversity. TCRdb passed the public sequencing reads through fastp at Q25 and MiXCR, retaining productive beta sequences. Every CDR3 protein is listed once, alongside the most common genes and DNA of its rows. None of the V and J calls come from the authors' own analysis; TCRdb made them. For this sample there are hundreds of thousands of distinct CDR3 sequences; around 20% appear just once. Of the sample, around 3.4% is held by the ten largest clones.

The CDR3 has 13 amino acids, counting the end cysteine and phenylalanine. CDR3 DNA is the only sequence kept; it has 39 bases, read in frame from the first base. The V and J genes are TRBV12-3 or TRBV12-4 and TRBJ2-5; TRBD2 agrees with 8 junctional bases. Gene TRBJ2-1 matches the end of the DNA better, so the J call may be wrong. The material sequenced was blood. This receptor was identified in a man aged 70 or older in good health. The nucleotides read TGTGCCAGCAGCCCGGCGGGAGGATTTGAGCAGTTCTTC. Its protein product is CASSPAGGFEQFF.